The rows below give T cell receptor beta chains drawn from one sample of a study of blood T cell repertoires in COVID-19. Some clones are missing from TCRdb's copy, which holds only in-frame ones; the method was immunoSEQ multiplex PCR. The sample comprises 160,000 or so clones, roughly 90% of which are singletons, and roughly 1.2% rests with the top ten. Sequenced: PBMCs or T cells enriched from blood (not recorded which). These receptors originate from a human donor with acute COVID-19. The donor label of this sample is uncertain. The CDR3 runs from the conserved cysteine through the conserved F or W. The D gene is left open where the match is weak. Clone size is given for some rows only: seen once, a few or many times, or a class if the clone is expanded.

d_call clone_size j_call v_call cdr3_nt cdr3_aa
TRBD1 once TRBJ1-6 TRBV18 TGTGCCAGCTCACCAAATATCCAGGGGGGTGTTGGTGATTCACCCCTCCACTTT CASSPNIQGGVGDSPLHF
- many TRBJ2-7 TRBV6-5 TGTGCCAGCAGCCTAACGGCGGGAAAAGGCTACGAGCAGTACTTC CASSLTAGKGYEQYF
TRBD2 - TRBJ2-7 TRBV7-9 TGTGCCAGCAGCTTTGGTCAGGGGACTAGCGGGGGGCGCTCCTACGAGCAGTACTTC CASSFGQGTSGGRSYEQYF
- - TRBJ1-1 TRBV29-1 TGCAGCGTTGAAGTTAGGGGTCGGGAGAAGGGCACTGAAGCTTTCTTT CSVEVRGREKGTEAFF
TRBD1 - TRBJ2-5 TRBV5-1 TGCGCCAGCTGTTCCGGGACAGTTCAAGAGACCCAGTACTTC CASCSGTVQETQYF
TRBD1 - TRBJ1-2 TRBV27 TGTGCCATTGAATCGGGACAGGTCTATGGCTACACCTTC CAIESGQVYGYTF
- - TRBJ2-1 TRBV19 TGTGCCAGTCCCACAGGGAGCTCCTACAATGAGCAGTTCTTC CASPTGSSYNEQFF
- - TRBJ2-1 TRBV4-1 TGCGCCAGCAGAGGAGGGGACAATGAGCAGTTCTTC CASRGGDNEQFF
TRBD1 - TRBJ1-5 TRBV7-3 TGTGCCAGCACATTGGGATTTCGGGACAGTTCAATACATCAGCCCCAGCATTTT CASTLGFRDSSIHQPQHF
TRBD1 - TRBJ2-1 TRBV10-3 TGTGCCATCAGTCAGGACAGGGGACCCTACAATGAGCAGTTCTTC CAISQDRGPYNEQFF
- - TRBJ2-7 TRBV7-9 TGTGCCAGCAGCTTAGAGCTCGGGATCGAGCAGTACTTC CASSLELGIEQYF
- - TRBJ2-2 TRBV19 TGTGCCAGTGAACAGGCCTTACTGGCCGGGGAGCTGTTTTTT CASEQALLAGELFF
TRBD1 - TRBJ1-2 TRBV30 TGTGCCTGGAGGCGAGGACAGGGGCCCTATGGCTACACCTTC CAWRRGQGPYGYTF
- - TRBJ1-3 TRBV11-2 TGTGCCAGCAGCTATTCAGGGCGACGAAACACCATATATTTT CASSYSGRRNTIYF
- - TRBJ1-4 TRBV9 TGTGCCAGCAGCGTAGATGGGCAGGGAAGTGAAAAACTGTTTTTT CASSVDGQGSEKLFF
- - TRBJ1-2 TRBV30 TGTGCCTGGAGGGGGCCGAACTATGGCTACACCTTC CAWRGPNYGYTF
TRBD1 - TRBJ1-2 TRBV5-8 TGTGCCAGCAGCCCCCGGACAGGAAGGAGTTATGGCTACACCTTC CASSPRTGRSYGYTF
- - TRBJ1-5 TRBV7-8 TGTGCCAGCAGCTTAGGCACGGGGGTAGGACAGCCCCAGCATTTT CASSLGTGVGQPQHF
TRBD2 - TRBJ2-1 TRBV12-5 TGTGCTAGTGGTTTGGTACTGAGGGGACTAGCGGGGGGAAGATCTTACAATGAGCAGTTCTTC CASGLVLRGLAGGRSYNEQFF
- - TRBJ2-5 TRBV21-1 TGTGCCAGCAGCCAGCGGGGCGTTTTAAAGACCCAGTACTTC CASSQRGVLKTQYF
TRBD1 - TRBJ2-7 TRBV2 TGTGCCAGCAGTGTCGACAGGGGCTACGAGCAGTACTTC CASSVDRGYEQYF
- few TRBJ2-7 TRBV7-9 TGTGCCAGCAGCTTAGCAGGGGGTGACGAGCAGTACTTC CASSLAGGDEQYF
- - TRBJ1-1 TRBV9 TGTGCCAGCGGGAAGGCGGGGACGGACACTGAAGCTTTCTTT CASGKAGTDTEAFF
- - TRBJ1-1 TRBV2 TGTGCCAGCAGTGTGGACTCCCCCCTACCAGACACTGAAGCTTTCTTT CASSVDSPLPDTEAFF
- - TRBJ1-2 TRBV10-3 TGTGCCATCAGTGAGTCTCGGGGGGGCGGATGGGACGGCTACACCTTC CAISESRGGGWDGYTF
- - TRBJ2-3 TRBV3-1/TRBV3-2 TGTGCCAGCAGCCTTGATACGGGTCCAGATACGCAGTATTTT CASSLDTGPDTQYF
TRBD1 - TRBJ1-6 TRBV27 TGTGCCAGCAGTCCTAGGGGACAGAGTTATTCACCCCTCCACTTT CASSPRGQSYSPLHF
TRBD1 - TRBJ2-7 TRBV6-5 TGTGCCAGCAGCCACGGACAGGGCTACGAGCAGTACTTC CASSHGQGYEQYF
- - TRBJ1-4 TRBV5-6 TGTGCCAGCAAATCCTCCAGGGCCCCTAATGAAAAACTGTTTTTT CASKSSRAPNEKLFF
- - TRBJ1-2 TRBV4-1 TGCGCCAGCAGCCAGAAAATAGACTATGGCTACACCTTC CASSQKIDYGYTF
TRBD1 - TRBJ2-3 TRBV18 TGTGCCAGCTCACCACCGACGACAGGGGTAGTAGATACGCAGTATTTT CASSPPTTGVVDTQYF
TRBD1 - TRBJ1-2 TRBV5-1 TGCGCCAGCAGCTTGGTGGGACAGGGGGCCCATGGCTACACCTTC CASSLVGQGAHGYTF
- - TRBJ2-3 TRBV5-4 TGTGCCAGCAGCTTGGCCCTAGACACAGATACGCAGTATTTT CASSLALDTDTQYF
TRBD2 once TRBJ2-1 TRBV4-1 TGCGCCAGCAGCCAAGGGGGACTAGCGAGTGAGCAGTTCTTC CASSQGGLASEQFF
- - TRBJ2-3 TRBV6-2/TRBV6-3 TGTGCCAGCAGTTCGGGGGGCACAGATACGCAGTATTTT CASSSGGTDTQYF
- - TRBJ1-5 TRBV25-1 TGTGCCAGCCACTTCGGTCAGCCCCAGCATTTT CASHFGQPQHF
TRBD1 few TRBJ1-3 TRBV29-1 TGCAGCGTTGGTCAGGGGGCCTCTGGAAACACCATATATTTT CSVGQGASGNTIYF
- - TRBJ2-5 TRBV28 TGTGCCAGCAGTTTAGCGGGCCGGGAGACCCAGTACTTC CASSLAGRETQYF
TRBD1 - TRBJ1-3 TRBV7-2 TGTGCCAGCAGCTCAAGACAGGGGGCAACTGGAAACACCATATATTTT CASSSRQGATGNTIYF
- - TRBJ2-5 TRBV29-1 TGCAGCGTACCAGGGGCGGCGGAGACCCAGTACTTC CSVPGAAETQYF
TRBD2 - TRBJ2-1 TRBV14 TGTGCCAGCAGCCCCGGGACTAGCGGTTACGTAGGGGGGCAGTTCTTC CASSPGTSGYVGGQFF
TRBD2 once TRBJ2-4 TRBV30 TGTGCCGGGACTAGCGGGGGGGATTCTGTGGCCAAAAACATTCAGTACTTC CAGTSGGDSVAKNIQYF
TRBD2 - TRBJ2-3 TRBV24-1 TGTGCCACCAGTGATGGACCTAGCGGGGACGATACGCAGTATTTT CATSDGPSGDDTQYF
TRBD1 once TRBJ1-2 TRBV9 TGTGCCAGCAGCCGGGACAGGGGAACGAGGGGCTACACCTTC CASSRDRGTRGYTF
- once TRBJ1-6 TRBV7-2 TGTGCCAGCAGCTTGGGAAGAGGGTTAATTTATTCACCCCTCCACTTT CASSLGRGLIYSPLHF
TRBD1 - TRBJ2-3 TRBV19 TGTGCCAGTAGGAGGGACAGGGGTACAGATACGCAGTATTTT CASRRDRGTDTQYF
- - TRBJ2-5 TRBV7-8 TGTGCCAGCAGCTTTTCCGGGACTCCCAAAGAGACCCAGTACTTC CASSFSGTPKETQYF
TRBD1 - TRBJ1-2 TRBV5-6 TGTGCCAGCAGCTTGACAGGGGTTTTTACCAATGGCTACACCTTC CASSLTGVFTNGYTF
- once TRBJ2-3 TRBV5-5 TGTGCCAGCAGCGTCTCCCGCACAGATACGCAGTATTTT CASSVSRTDTQYF
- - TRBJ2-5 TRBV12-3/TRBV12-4 TGTGCCAGCAGTTTATCGGAGACCCAGTACTTC CASSLSETQYF
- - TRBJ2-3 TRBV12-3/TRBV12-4 TGTGCCAGCAGTTTGGGCATGACGAGTTCCCGTTTT CASSLGMTSSRF
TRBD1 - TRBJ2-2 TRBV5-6 TGTGCCAGCAGCCCAGGGGGATTTAACACCGGGGAGCTGTTTTTT CASSPGGFNTGELFF
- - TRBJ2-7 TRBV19 TGTGCCAGTAGTTTGACAGTGGCCGAGTCCTACGAGCAGTACTTC CASSLTVAESYEQYF
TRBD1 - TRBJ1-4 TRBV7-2 TGTGCCAGCAGCTTAGAAGGGGGCTGGGAAAAACTGTTTTTT CASSLEGGWEKLFF